This is a list of T cell receptor beta chains from one sample in a study of shared clonotypes between healthy human individuals. Assay used: immunoSEQ multiplex PCR; TCRdb lists only in-frame clones, some missing. The sample has under 1 million clones, about 97% seen once. Source material: naive CD8+ T cells sorted from blood. The receptors shown here come from a man younger than 45 in good health. CDR3s leave out the opening cysteine and the closing phenylalanine or tryptophan. The order of the fields is J gene, V gene, CDR3 protein.

TRBJ2-2	TRBV4-3	ASSQRGTSGTGELF
TRBJ2-1	TRBV7-9	ASSSEGGRIRDEQF
TRBJ1-1	TRBV11-2	ASSLGIKATEAF
TRBJ2-1	TRBV5-5	ASSTGNRASNEQF
TRBJ2-7	TRBV30	AWSVGVGLYEQY
TRBJ2-1	TRBV9	ASSVGQGTHNEQF
TRBJ2-3	TRBV29-1	SVWESTDTQY
TRBJ1-5	TRBV23-1	ASSQSTFRRNSNQPQH
TRBJ2-1	TRBV7-7	ASSPTSGNPHNEQF
TRBJ2-1	TRBV30	AWSERFGVGEQF
TRBJ2-5	TRBV7-8	ASSPRSRGPQTQY
TRBJ2-1	TRBV30	AWDLTGSYNEQF
TRBJ2-7	TRBV28	ASSLNDGLSYEQY
TRBJ1-2	TRBV5-5	ASSLGHRETYGYT
TRBJ2-1	TRBV5-6	ASSSYNEQF
TRBJ1-2	TRBV6-6	ASSYGTGANYGYT
TRBJ2-6	TRBV15	ATSTSRGSGANVLT
TRBJ1-3	TRBV29-1	SVEDGTYSNTIY
TRBJ2-7	TRBV7-9	ASSIPDRDPYEQY
TRBJ1-3	TRBV5-4	ASSSPSGNTIY
TRBJ2-3	TRBV7-9	ASSPWEGGTDTQY
TRBJ2-3	TRBV6-5	ASSTGGRTDTQY
TRBJ2-7	TRBV5-5	ASSRSRDRDEYEQY
TRBJ2-7	TRBV11-2	ASSLGGGYEQY
TRBJ2-1	TRBV27	ASIVTSGAKGEQF
TRBJ2-7	TRBV30	AWSVGHSYEQY
TRBJ2-3	TRBV9	ASSPGQGGSTDTQY
TRBJ2-7	TRBV9	ASSVDPGWYEQY
TRBJ2-1	TRBV2	AGKGSTRSYNEQF
TRBJ2-1	TRBV7-9	ASSLGGSGAKF
TRBJ2-3	TRBV7-9	ASSLRQASFSDTQY
TRBJ2-3	TRBV7-8	ASSLGLAGVFRLQY
TRBJ2-7	TRBV5-3	ARSVTGGRSYEQY
TRBJ2-7	TRBV7-9	ASSSPGHIAYEQY
TRBJ2-7	TRBV7-9	ASSSGYRDSSYEQY
TRBJ2-3	TRBV6-6	ASSTLTDTQY
TRBJ2-5	TRBV6-6	ASSTGGQETQY
TRBJ2-1	TRBV6-1	ASSESARGGDNEQF
TRBJ1-1	TRBV4-3	ASSQDRWGNTEAF
TRBJ2-7	TRBV29-1	SVEGAGGTYEQY
TRBJ2-3	TRBV10-3	AIRGVSTDTQY
TRBJ2-2	TRBV4-1	ASSQDDLGARELF